Listed here are 9 T cell receptor beta chains from one sample, sequenced in a study of glioma-infiltrating T cells. Amplification of TCR alpha and beta CDR3 regions from RNA used iRepertoire nested multiplex PCR. One entry per CDR3 protein, called by TCRdb with MiXCR from the multiplex PCR reads. Of 300,000 to 450,000 distinct CDR3 sequences in the sample, 41% are singletons; the top ten hold around 11%. The sequenced sample consisted of glioma tissue, nonneoplastic brain tissue, or PBMCs (not recorded which). Source of these receptors: a human donor with low-grade glioma or glioblastoma, undergoing nonglioma brain surgery, or in good health (not recorded which).

The chain's CDR3 is CVSSLSTGNQPQHF. In DNA, the CDR3 is TGTGTTAGCAGTTTATCAACAGGGAATCAGCCCCAGCATTTT. V gene TRBV27 combines with J gene TRBJ1-5; D is perhaps TRBD1 (6 bases). The CDR3 spans 14 residues. Looked up from germline, CDR1 is MNHEY and CDR2 is SMNVEV (reference sequence).

This clonotype has only a few counts. This may be a read error, as it is one base from a much larger clone. The CDR3 does not end in the conserved phenylalanine or tryptophan, so this is likely a read error. The chain joins TRBV27 to TRBJ2-7, with 7 bases lining up with TRBD1. Germline V gene sequence: CDR1 MNHEY, CDR2 SMNVEV (reference sequence). Trimming took 4 bases from V and 4 from J; bases not matched to a gene: 13. This CDR3 is 16 amino acids long. This CDR3 reads CASSSIHTGTAYEQYL. The CDR3 DNA follows: TGTGCCAGCAGTTCCATTCACACCGGGACAGCATACGAGCAGTACCTC.

This clonotype was detected many times. The rearrangement joins TRBV27 to TRBJ2-1, with no clear D. The CDR3 has 14 residues. Trimming removed 5 bases at V and 2 bases at J, with 10 bases between. Germline CDR1 reads MNHEY; CDR2 reads SMNVEV (reference sequence). The CDR3 DNA reads as TGTGCCAGCAGTCCGTGGCCCACCTACAATGAGCAGTTCTTC. Residues: CASSPWPTYNEQFF.

The chain combines TRBV20-1 with TRBJ2-2, with D perhaps TRBD1 (6 bases). Trimming left V 5 bases short and J 5 bases short, with 15 bases between. Germline V gene lookup returns CDR1 DFQATT and CDR2 SNEGSKA (reference sequence). The CDR3 is 14 residues long. This chain's CDR3 is CSAYSTRGTGELFF. DNA for the CDR3: TGCAGTGCTTACTCGACCAGGGGAACCGGGGAGCTGTTTTTT.

A few counts support this clonotype. The chain couples TRBV27 to TRBJ2-1, with 7 bases lining up with TRBD2. This CDR3 is built from 18 residues. CDR1 is MNHEY, CDR2 SMNVEV, per germline (reference sequence). The ends lost 6 bases at V and 5 bases at J; junction bases unmatched: 19. Here the CDR3 reads CASSQDQGTSEVHNEQFF. CDR3 DNA: TGTGCCAGCAGCCAAGATCAGGGTACTAGCGAGGTACACAATGAGCAGTTCTTC.

The J gene is TRBJ1-2, the V gene TRBV12-3 or TRBV12-4, with 7 bases lining up with TRBD1. J was trimmed by 2 bases and V by 6 bases; bases with no gene match: 6. CDR3 length equals 14 residues. CDR3 protein: CASRETGSNYGYTF. CDR3 nucleotides: TGTGCCAGCAGGGAGACAGGGTCCAACTATGGCTACACCTTC.

This clonotype was picked up a small number of times. V gene TRBV27 combines with J gene TRBJ1-2; TRBD1 might be the D (5 bases). This CDR3 is built from 13 residues. Germline V gene sequence: CDR1 MNHEY, CDR2 SMNVEV (reference sequence). V lost 3 bases, J lost 6 bases, and 11 bases lay in between. The CDR3 nucleotides are TGTGCCAGCAGTTTCGGGTTGGGGGATGGCTACACCTTC. As protein: CASSFGLGDGYTF.

This clonotype was seen at least ten times. V and J are TRBV6-2 or TRBV6-3 and TRBJ2-5, with TRBD2 matching over 12 bases. Germline CDR1 and CDR2: MNHEY and SVGEGT. V was clipped by 5 bases and J by 4 bases; unmatched bases: 5. CDR3 length equals 15 residues. CDR3 sequence reads: CASSRLAGDLETQYF. CDR3 DNA: TGTGCCAGCAGTCGACTAGCGGGAGACCTAGAGACCCAGTACTTC.

The chain links TRBV4-1 to TRBJ2-2, with 12 bases aligning to TRBD2. The CDR3 extends over 17 amino acids. V shed 4 bases, J shed 4 bases, and the junction held 7 bases outside the gene matches. Per germline, CDR1 MGHRA and CDR2 YSYEKL. In DNA, the CDR3 is TGCGCCAGCAGCCCGAGACTAGCGGGAGTTTCCACCGGGGAGCTGTTTTTT. It translates to CASSPRLAGVSTGELFF.